The next 19 T cell receptor beta chains were all read from a single sample in a study of blood T cell repertoires in COVID-19. The table came from immunoSEQ multiplex PCR; TCRdb's copy has only in-frame clones and leaves some out. The sample consists of about 220,000 clones, 65% to 85% of them appearing once. Material: PBMCs or T cells enriched from blood (not recorded which). The receptors derive from a woman aged 40 to 55 who had recovered from COVID-19.

The chain is built from TRBV28 and TRBJ1-2; TRBD1 matches 7 bases. In germline, CDR1 is MDHEN, CDR2 SYDVKM. This CDR3 contains 14 residues. V was clipped by 7 bases and J by 0 bases; unmatched bases: 5. The CDR3 protein is CASKRGPSNYGYTF. The CDR3 bases are TGTGCCAGCAAGAGGGGGCCCTCTAACTATGGCTACACCTTC.

The chain is built from TRBV9 and TRBJ1-5, with TRBD1 matching over 9 bases. The CDR3 contains 17 residues. Germline V gene lookup returns CDR1 SGDLS and CDR2 YYNGEE. V trimming: 5 bases; J trimming: 5 bases; junction bases outside the gene matches: 14. The CDR3 DNA follows: TGTGCCAGCAGGAAGAGGTACGGAGGACAGGGGTATCAGCCCCAGCATTTT. Protein product: CASRKRYGGQGYQPQHF.

V and J are TRBV10-3 and TRBJ1-2; 8 nucleotides line up with TRBD1. The CDR3 spans 14 residues. Trimming took 2 bases from V and 7 from J; bases not matched to a gene: 6. Germline-derived CDR1 and CDR2 are ENHRY and SYGVKD. The CDR3 sequence is CAISEIQGATGYTF. The CDR3 DNA is TGTGCCATCAGTGAGATCCAGGGGGCCACTGGCTACACCTTC.

This clone has just a few counts. The V gene is TRBV10-3, the J gene TRBJ1-6, with 7 bases identical to TRBD1. The junction had 4 bases not matched to a gene; V was cut back by 6 bases and J by 8 bases. The CDR3 length is 13 residues. Germline V gene data show CDR1 as ENHRY and CDR2 as SYGVKD. The CDR3 nucleotides are TGTGCCATCAGGGGGACAGCGGATTCACCCCTCCACTTT. Residues: CAIRGTADSPLHF.

The chain couples TRBV7-2 to TRBJ1-5; D is possibly TRBD1 (5 bases). CDR1 is SGHTA and CDR2 is FQGNSA in the germline V gene. CDR3 length: 15 amino acids. Trimming stripped 4 bases from V and 2 bases from J, with 12 bases between. DNA for the CDR3: TGTGCCAGCAGCTACATGTTGACAGGCAATCAGCCCCAGCATTTT. This sequence encodes CASSYMLTGNQPQHF.

DNA of the CDR3: TGTGCCAGCAGTGAGACAGGTGCTAGGGAATATGGCTACACCTTC. Protein sequence: CASSETGAREYGYTF. The genes are TRBV6-4 and TRBJ1-2; a weak D match, TRBD1 (6 bases). V dropped 3 bases and J dropped 5 bases, with 16 bases sitting between them. This CDR3 contains 15 residues. CDR1 and CDR2 (germline): MRHNA, SNTAGT.

The J gene is TRBJ1-3, the V gene TRBV12-3 or TRBV12-4; D gene unclear. Trimming took off 8 bases at V and 2 bases at J, with 10 bases between the two ends. The length of the CDR3 is 13 residues. The CDR3 nucleotides are TGTGCCAGCGGACTGAGCCCTGGAAACACCATATATTTT. Its protein product is CASGLSPGNTIYF.

For the CDR3, the DNA is TGTGCCAGCATATATCGGAGCTCTGGGGCCAACGTCCTGACTTTC. Translated: CASIYRSSGANVLTF. This sequence joins TRBV2 and TRBJ2-6; unclear D gene. This CDR3 contains 15 residues. Germline V gives CDR1 SNHLY, CDR2 FYNNEI. V lost 7 bases, J lost 0 bases, and 10 bases lay in between.

This clone showed up just a few times. The chain has TRBV27 and TRBJ2-2; TRBD2 aligns across 14 bases. Unmatched junction bases numbered 4, after V lost 3 bases and J lost 4 bases. In germline, CDR1 is MNHEY, CDR2 SMNVEV (reference sequence). This CDR3 has 17 residues. The CDR3 sequence is CASSLTSGRAVTGELFF. In nucleotides, the CDR3 is TGTGCCAGCAGTTTGACTAGCGGGAGGGCGGTCACCGGGGAGCTGTTTTTT.

The chain links TRBV28 to TRBJ1-2; D gene ambiguous. The CDR3 has 12 residues. Deletions cut 4 bases from V and 4 bases from J, with 7 bases between. Germline loops: CDR1 MDHEN, CDR2 SYDVKM. The CDR3 region is CASSSRSYGYTF. CDR3 DNA: TGTGCCAGCAGTTCCCGGAGCTATGGCTACACCTTC.

V is TRBV5-5 and J is TRBJ2-7, with TRBD1 matching 7 bases. V shed 4 bases and J 2 bases; nucleotides not matched to a gene: 12. Germline values: CDR1 SGHKS, CDR2 YYEKEE (reference sequence). This CDR3 region has 16 residues. The CDR3 spells CASSPTGRGLAYEQYV. CDR3 nucleotide sequence: TGTGCCAGCAGCCCTACTGGAAGGGGGCTCGCCTACGAGCAGTACGTC.

The chain links TRBV5-1 to TRBJ2-3; tentative D call: TRBD2 (5 bases). The CDR3 runs to 16 residues. Germline V CDR1 and CDR2: SGHRS, YFSETQ. V shed 4 bases and J shed 5 bases, with 20 bases lying between them. CDR3 residues: CASSATPPGNEDTQYF. CDR3 DNA: TGCGCCAGCAGCGCAACACCGCCGGGGAATGAAGATACGCAGTATTTT.

The gene calls are TRBV30 and TRBJ2-3; no clear D. Trimming left V 2 bases short and J 4 bases short, with 10 bases between. This CDR3 is built from 13 residues. The germline V gene encodes CDR1 GTSNPN and CDR2 SVGIG (reference sequence). The CDR3 coding sequence is TGTGCCTGGAGTAGCCTTTCCCCAGATACGCAGTATTTT. Its protein is CAWSSLSPDTQYF.

The chain links TRBV18 to TRBJ2-1; no clear D. The CDR3 has 12 amino acids. V gave up 6 bases and J gave up 3 bases, with 6 bases separating them. The germline V gene encodes CDR1 KGHSH and CDR2 LQKENI. Here the CDR3 DNA reads TGTGCCAGCTCGTCCATCTACAATGAGCAGTTCTTC. Amino acids: CASSSIYNEQFF.

The CDR3 DNA is TGTGCCTGGAGTGTGTCCCGGGTTGGGAGGGGCTACACCTTC. As protein: CAWSVSRVGRGYTF. The rearrangement joins TRBV30 to TRBJ1-2, with unresolved D. Germline V CDR1 and CDR2: GTSNPN, SVGIG (reference sequence). The CDR3 totals 14 residues. V lost 0 bases and J 8 bases, leaving 16 bases between the germline ends.

The chain employs TRBV11-3 and TRBJ1-5, with 10 bases aligning to TRBD1. There are 14 residues in the CDR3. The V segment lost 5 bases and the J segment 7 bases; nucleotides outside the gene matches: 5. The germline gives CDR1 SGHNT, CDR2 YENEEA. CDR3 amino acids: CASSAGTGEQPQHF. The CDR3 nucleotides are TGTGCCAGCAGCGCCGGGACAGGGGAACAGCCCCAGCATTTT.

This chain joins TRBV4-2 and TRBJ2-1, with D possibly being TRBD2 (5 bases). There are 16 residues in the CDR3. CDR1 is LGHNA, CDR2 YNFKEQ, per germline. Trimming stripped 0 bases from V and 4 bases from J, with 13 bases between. CDR3 DNA sequence: TGTGCCAGCAGCCAAGATTACCCGGGAAAGTACAATGAGCAGTTCTTC. As protein: CASSQDYPGKYNEQFF.

The chain carries TRBV7-9 and TRBJ2-3, with 9 bases that match TRBD2. The germline CDR1 and CDR2 sequences are SEHNR and FQNEAQ (reference sequence). The V and J ends lost 5 bases and 2 bases, in that order; junction bases with no gene match: 2. This CDR3 has 14 residues. DNA of the CDR3: TGTGCCAGCAGCCCTAGCGGGAACACAGATACGCAGTATTTT. Its translation: CASSPSGNTDTQYF.

The chain uses TRBV5-1 and TRBJ1-3; D is ambiguous. Trimming stripped 4 bases from V and 8 bases from J, with 19 bases between. CDR1 SGHRS and CDR2 YFSETQ come from the germline V gene. CDR3 length equals 15 residues. The CDR3 is CASSPQGAVGDTIYF. The CDR3 DNA is TGCGCCAGCAGCCCCCAAGGCGCGGTGGGAGACACCATATATTTT.